The TCR beta chain described here comes from a study of CD8+ T cells in alopecia areata. Notes on the study in general: Relative to mice, TCR sharing across patients was less clear, a difference possibly HLA-related.

The CDR3 loop spans 13 amino acids. V was trimmed by 3 bases and J by 1 base, leaving 9 bases between them. Germline CDR1 and CDR2: SQVTM and ANQGSEA. TCR sequencing used cDNA made by reverse transcription of extracted RNA. Sequencing was performed with immunoSEQ multiplex PCR; in TCRdb, only in-frame clones are kept and a portion is missing. The sample has 150,000 to 200,000 clones, 55% seen once. It was from PBMCs that CD4+ and CD8+ T cells were sorted. In its sample, this clone was seen a few times. Its antigen is as yet unknown. The gene calls are TRBV29-1 and TRBJ1-1; D is uncertain. This TCR derives from a human donor in good health. The sample comprised CD4+ T cells sorted from blood. This chain's CDR3 is CSVDIRGNTEAFF. The DNA of the CDR3 is TGCAGCGTTGATATACGTGGGAACACTGAAGCTTTCTTT.